A single sample is the source of the 9 T cell receptor beta chains below, sequenced in a study of T cells after yellow fever vaccination. TCRdb fed the 5' RACE reads into MiXCR, producing one record per CDR3 protein. Altogether fewer than 500,000 distinct CDR3 sequences are present, roughly a sixth being singletons, with the ten largest covering around 17%. The sample consisted of PBMCs, taken before the yellow fever booster vaccination. These TCRs come from a man aged 18 to 35 who received the YFV17D yellow fever vaccine.

The sample holds a few counts of this clonotype. The gene calls are TRBV7-2 and TRBJ1-1; TRBD1 is a possible D gene (6 bases). The V and J ends lost 7 bases and 4 bases respectively, with 19 bases between them. Germline CDR1 SGHTA, CDR2 FQGNSA. The CDR3 consists of 15 residues. In DNA, the CDR3 is TGTGCCAGCATGAAAAGGGGGGGAGTAGGCACTGAAGCTTTCTTT. Its translation is CASMKRGGVGTEAFF.

The rearrangement joins TRBV6-4 to TRBJ2-1, with D unclear. The V end was cut by 6 bases, the J end by 4 bases, with 10 bases between. In germline, CDR1 is MRHNA, CDR2 SNTAGT. This CDR3 region has 13 residues. CDR3: CASSEPPYNEQFF. The CDR3, as DNA: TGTGCCAGCAGCGAACCTCCATACAATGAGCAGTTCTTC.

To note about this clonotype: Its ends do not fully match the called genes, so a read error is possible. The chain uses TRBV7-7 and TRBJ2-1; D is unclear. Germline lookup yields CDR1 SSHAT and CDR2 FNYEAQ (reference sequence). The CDR3 is made up of 13 amino acids. The CDR3 loop reads CASSAGPENEQFF. The CDR3, as DNA: TGTGCTAGCAGCGCCGGGCCTGAGAATGAGCAGTTCTTC.

The chain uses TRBV20-1 and TRBJ2-3; D gene uncertain. The germline gives CDR1 DFQATT, CDR2 SNEGSKA (reference sequence). V was pared by 5 bases and J by 3 bases, with 24 bases between. The CDR3 length is 17 residues. The CDR3 DNA reads TGCAGTGCTCTGGTTAGGGTCCCACCCAGAATTACAGATACGCAGTATTTT. Its translation: CSALVRVPPRITDTQYF.

The CDR3 reads CASSSPGPSYEQYV. DNA of the CDR3: TGTGCCAGCAGCTCGCCGGGTCCTTCCTACGAGCAGTACGTC. The chain joins TRBV5-6 to TRBJ2-7; D is undetermined. CDR1 and CDR2 from the germline V gene are SGHDT and YYEEEE. This CDR3 has 14 residues. V gave up 3 bases and J gave up 1 base, with 11 bases separating them.

This clonotype was seen only a few times. The rearrangement uses TRBV5-8 and TRBJ1-5, with D possibly matching TRBD1 (6 bases). V was pared by 3 bases and J by 11 bases, with 24 bases between. Germline CDR1 SGHTS, CDR2 YDEGEE. This CDR3 contains 16 residues. CDR3 DNA sequence: TGTGCCAGCAGCTCGGACAGACCCCAGTATTCGCCGGCCCAGCATTTT. Amino acid sequence: CASSSDRPQYSPAQHF.

This chain links TRBV18 with TRBJ2-7, with TRBD1 identical over 8 bases. After removal of 6 bases from V and 3 bases from J, the junction contained 4 bases not matched to a gene. The germline CDR1 and CDR2 sequences are KGHSH and LQKENI. This CDR3 comprises 13 residues. Here the CDR3 reads CASSYGQGYEQYF. CDR3 DNA sequence: TGTGCCAGCTCTTACGGACAGGGCTACGAGCAGTACTTC.

This clonotype was seen only a few times. This sequence joins TRBV29-1 and TRBJ1-5; the D is unclear. The germline CDR1 and CDR2 sequences are SQVTM and ANQGSEA. Deletions cut 4 bases from V and 0 bases from J, with 10 bases between. The CDR3 covers 14 residues. The CDR3 DNA follows: TGCAGCGTTGTAGATGCTAATAGCAATCAGCCCCAGCATTTT. Translating it yields CSVVDANSNQPQHF.

The table lists this clonotype with a few counts. J is TRBJ2-7 and V is TRBV27; tentatively, D is TRBD2 (5 bases). The CDR3 loop spans 13 amino acids. V dropped 7 bases and J dropped 6 bases, with 16 bases sitting between them. CDR1 and CDR2 from the germline V gene are MNHEY and SMNVEV (reference sequence). The CDR3 loop reads CASTTGTRGEQYF. As DNA, the CDR3 is TGTGCCAGCACAACGGGAACTCGAGGCGAGCAGTACTTC.